Following are 13 T cell receptor beta chains from one sample sequenced in a study of T cells in Graves' hyperthyroidism and ophthalmopathy. What was amplified from RNA transcripts were TCR beta CDR3 regions. Using the HTBI primer set, a first-round RT-PCR was run on the TCR CDR3. TCRdb redid the calling of the multiplex PCR reads with MiXCR, one entry per CDR3 protein. In the table there are hundreds of thousands of distinct CDR3 sequences, 15% to 20% of which are singletons. The sequenced sample was blood. Every receptor here comes from a man in his forties with Graves' ophthalmopathy.

Concerning this clonotype itself: A much more abundant neighbour one base away suggests this may be a read error. The chain combines TRBV12-3 or TRBV12-4 with TRBJ1-5; no firm D call. V was pared by 1 base and J by 8 bases, with 12 bases between. This CDR3 is built from 14 residues. The CDR3 DNA is TGTGCCAGCAGTTTAGGCCAAGAAAATGAGCCCCAGCATTTT. Amino acids: CASSLGQENEPQHF.

Many counts were recorded for this clonotype. This chain links TRBV27 with TRBJ2-3; 10 bases fit TRBD2. CDR3 length: 13 amino acids. Germline V gives CDR1 MNHEY, CDR2 SMNVEV (reference sequence). The ends lost 6 bases at V and 6 bases at J; junction bases unmatched: 3. The CDR3 spells CASRASGSDTQYF. The CDR3 region has the DNA TGTGCCAGCAGGGCTAGCGGGAGTGATACGCAGTATTTT.

This clonotype was seen only a few times. The chain has TRBV30 and TRBJ2-7, with D perhaps matching TRBD1 (6 bases). This CDR3 has 12 residues. Germline CDR1 GTSNPN, CDR2 SVGIG (reference sequence). V was shortened by 2 bases and J by 7 bases, with 12 bases between the two germline ends. CDR3 amino acids: CAWSLGAGEQYF. The CDR3 coding sequence is TGTGCCTGGAGTCTGGGGGCCGGGGAGCAGTACTTC. The variable domain in full, completed from reference TRBV30 and TRBJ2-7, reads SQTIHQWPATLVQPVGSPLSLECTVEGTSNPNLYWYRQAAGRGLQLLFYSVGIGQISSEVPQNLSASRPQDRQFILSSKKLLLSDSGFYLCAWSLGAGEQYFGPGTRLTVT.

This clonotype was recorded many times. The J gene is TRBJ1-3, the V gene TRBV30; no clear D. The CDR3 runs to 19 residues. Per germline, CDR1 GTSNPN and CDR2 SVGIG (reference sequence). V was clipped by 1 base and J by 0 bases, with 22 bases between them. The chain's CDR3 is CAWSARDMVAQSSGNTIYF. The DNA for the CDR3 is TGTGCCTGGAGTGCTCGGGATATGGTGGCGCAGAGCTCTGGAAACACCATATATTTT.

This clonotype was observed a handful of times. CDR3 coding DNA: TGTGCCAGCAGTCTACTACAGGGGGGGGTGTCACCCCTCCACTTT. This encodes CASSLLQGGVSPLHF. V is TRBV6-1 and J is TRBJ1-6, with TRBD1 identical over 8 bases. There are 15 residues in the CDR3. V was pared by 5 bases and J by 10 bases, with 10 bases of the junction left unmatched. The germline CDR1 and CDR2 sequences are MNHNS and SASEGT.

This clonotype was counted at least ten times. DNA of the CDR3: TGTGCCAGCAGCGTAACCGGGACAGGGGGGTCCACAGATACGCAGTATTTT. Translated: CASSVTGTGGSTDTQYF. This rearrangement joins TRBV11-2 to TRBJ2-3; 11 nucleotides agree with TRBD1. The J segment lost 2 bases and the V segment lost 5 bases, leaving 9 bases of the junction unmatched. CDR3 length equals 17 residues. CDR1 and CDR2 from the germline V gene are SGHAT and FQNNGV.

The CDR3 sequence is CAISESKTGGRYGYTF. CDR3 DNA: TGTGCCATCAGTGAGTCGAAAACAGGGGGTCGGTATGGCTACACCTTC. V is TRBV10-3 and J is TRBJ1-2; 8 bases are a match to TRBD1. Looked up from germline, CDR1 is ENHRY and CDR2 is SYGVKD. The CDR3 is 16 amino acids. Trimming removed 0 bases from V and 5 bases from J; junction bases left unmatched: 8.

This clonotype was picked up a small number of times. The chain recombines TRBV20-1 with TRBJ1-1; 7 bases fit TRBD1. The J segment lost 0 bases and the V segment lost 6 bases, leaving 1 base of the junction unmatched. This CDR3 has 12 residues. The V gene's germline CDR1 is DFQATT and CDR2 SNEGSKA (reference sequence). CDR3 residues: CSATGVNTEAFF. CDR3 bases: TGCAGTGCCACAGGGGTGAACACTGAAGCTTTCTTT.

This clonotype turned up a few times. The chain employs TRBV19 and TRBJ2-7; D perhaps matches TRBD2 (6 bases). The germline V gene encodes CDR1 LNHDA and CDR2 SQIVND (reference sequence). The CDR3 has 14 amino acids. Trimming pared 5 bases from V and 4 bases from J, leaving 15 bases between. The DNA for the CDR3 is TGTGCCAGTAGTTCGGGACTTTGGTATTACGAGCAGTACTTC. Translated, it gives CASSSGLWYYEQYF. The variable domain in full, completed from reference TRBV19 and TRBJ2-7, reads DGGITQSPKYLFRKEGQNVTLSCEQNLNHDAMYWYRQDPGQGLRLIYYSQIVNDFQKGDIAEGYSVSREKKESFPLTVTSAQKNPTAFYLCASSSGLWYYEQYFGPGTRLTVT.

This clonotype was seen just once. Just one base apart from a much larger clone, this may be a read error. The CDR3 sequence is CASTGTVIYEQYF. The CDR3 bases are TGTGCCAGCACCGGGACAGTAATCTACGAGCAGTACTTC. V and J are TRBV2 and TRBJ2-7; 7 bases map to TRBD1. CDR1 and CDR2 from the germline V gene are SNHLY and FYNNEI. CDR3 length: 13 residues. The junction had 6 bases not matched to a gene; V was cut back by 7 bases and J by 3 bases.

This clonotype was seen more than once but under ten times. The chain carries TRBV3-1 and TRBJ2-2; D may match TRBD1 or TRBD2 (7 bases each). The V gene lost 8 bases and the J gene lost 3 bases, with 13 bases spanning the gap. CDR1 LGHDT and CDR2 YNNKEL come from the germline V gene (reference sequence). CDR3 length: 14 residues. The CDR3 loop is CASRGDSYTGELFF. The CDR3 coding sequence is TGTGCCAGCCGGGGGGACAGCTACACCGGGGAGCTGTTTTTT.

This clonotype was counted many times. This chain uses TRBV28 with TRBJ2-7; 14 bases line up with TRBD2. Germline CDR1 and CDR2: MDHEN and SYDVKM. Trimming removed 5 bases from V and 0 bases from J; junction bases left unmatched: 15. This CDR3 is built from 20 residues. This chain's CDR3 is CASSPGLAGGLPRSSYEQYF. DNA of the CDR3: TGTGCCAGCAGTCCTGGACTAGCGGGAGGTCTTCCCCGCTCCTCCTACGAGCAGTACTTC. Full variable domain (outside the CDR3, taken from reference TRBV28 and TRBJ2-7): DVKVTQSSRYLVKRTGEKVFLECVQDMDHENMFWYRQDPGLGLRLIYFSYDVKMKEKGDIPEGYSVSREKKERFSLILESASTNQTSMYLCASSPGLAGGLPRSSYEQYFGPGTRLTVT.

In its sample, this clonotype was seen many times. The V and J genes are TRBV10-3 and TRBJ1-1, with 10 positions matching TRBD1. V lost 10 bases, J lost 3 bases, and 5 bases stayed unmatched. There are 13 residues in the CDR3. Germline V gene data show CDR1 as ENHRY and CDR2 as SYGVKD. The CDR3 is CATQDRGDTEAFF. The DNA of the CDR3 is TGTGCCACGCAGGACAGGGGGGACACTGAAGCTTTCTTT.